This T cell receptor beta chain was documented in a study of radiation and T cells in renal cell carcinoma. As to time point: baseline pretreatment blood. Treatment reported: 15 Gy SBRT to primary tumor, nephrectomy 4 weeks later. Here immunoSEQ multiplex PCR was the method, and the copy in TCRdb shows in-frame clones only, minus some. The sample consists of 87,000 or so clones, approximately 86% of them appearing once. With 1 base removed from V and 6 bases from J, the gap between germline ends came to 14 bases. Germline V CDR1 and CDR2: SGHDT, YYEEEE. The CDR3 runs 14 residues. This sequence joins TRBV5-6 and TRBJ2-7; possibly TRBD2 for D (6 bases). This receptor was taken from a man in his forties or fifties with renal cell carcinoma. The input for sequencing was blood, taken from a patient whose treatment included radiotherapy and nephrectomy. The CDR3 bases are TGTGCCAGCAGCTTGTCACTAGCCTCTGGCGAGCAGTACTTC. As protein: CASSLSLASGEQYF.